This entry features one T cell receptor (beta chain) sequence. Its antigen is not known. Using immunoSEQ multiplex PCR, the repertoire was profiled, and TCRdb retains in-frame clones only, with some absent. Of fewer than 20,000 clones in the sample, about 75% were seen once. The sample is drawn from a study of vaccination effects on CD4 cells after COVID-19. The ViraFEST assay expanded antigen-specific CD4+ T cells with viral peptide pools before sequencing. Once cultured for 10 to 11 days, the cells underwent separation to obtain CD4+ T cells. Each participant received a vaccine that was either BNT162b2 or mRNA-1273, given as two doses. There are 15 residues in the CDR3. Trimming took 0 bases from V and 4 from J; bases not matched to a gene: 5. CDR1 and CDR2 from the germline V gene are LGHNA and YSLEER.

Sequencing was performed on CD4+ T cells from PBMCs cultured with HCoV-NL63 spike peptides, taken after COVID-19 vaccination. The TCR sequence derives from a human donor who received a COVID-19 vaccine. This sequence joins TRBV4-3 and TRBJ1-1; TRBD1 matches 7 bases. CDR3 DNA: TGCGCCAGCAGCCAAGACGGCCAGGGGGGCACTGAAGCTTTCTTT. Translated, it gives CASSQDGQGGTEAFF.